The clone carrying this T cell receptor (beta chain) was counted a single time. The V end was cut by 4 bases, the J end by 4 bases, with 13 bases between. This CDR3 has 14 residues. Germline assignment: CDR1 SGHAT and CDR2 FQNNGV. One entry per CDR3 protein results from TCRdb running MiXCR on the RT-PCR reads. The table has hundreds of thousands of distinct CDR3 sequences, 13% to 15% seen once. The origin of this receptor is a female donor in good health, serving as a healthy control. Sequencing was carried out using memory CD4+ T cells from blood. The chain has TRBV11-2 and TRBJ1-1; maybe TRBD1 (5 bases). CDR3 protein: CASSSNWGTTEAFF. DNA of the CDR3: TGTGCCAGCAGCTCTAACTGGGGGACCACTGAAGCTTTCTTT.